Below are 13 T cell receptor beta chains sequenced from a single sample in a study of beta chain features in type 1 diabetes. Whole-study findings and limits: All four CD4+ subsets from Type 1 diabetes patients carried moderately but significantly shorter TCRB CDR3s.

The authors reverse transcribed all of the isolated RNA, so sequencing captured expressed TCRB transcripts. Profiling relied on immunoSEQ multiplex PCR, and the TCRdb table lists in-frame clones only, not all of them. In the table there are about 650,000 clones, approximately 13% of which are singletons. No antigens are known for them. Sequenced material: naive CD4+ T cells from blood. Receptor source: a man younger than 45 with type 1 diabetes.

The CDR3 reads CASSSPGFGDTQYF. In nucleotides, the CDR3 is TGTGCCAGCAGTTCTCCAGGGTTCGGAGATACGCAGTATTTT. This rearrangement joins TRBV28 to TRBJ2-3; D perhaps matches TRBD1 (5 bases). The CDR3 consists of 14 residues. Trimming removed 4 bases from V and 5 bases from J, with 13 bases in between. Germline assignment: CDR1 MDHEN and CDR2 SYDVKM. Full variable domain (missing parts from reference TRBV28 and TRBJ2-3): DVKVTQSSRYLVKRTGEKVFLECVQDMDHENMFWYRQDPGLGLRLIYFSYDVKMKEKGDIPEGYSVSREKKERFSLILESASTNQTSMYLCASSSPGFGDTQYFGPGTRLTVL.

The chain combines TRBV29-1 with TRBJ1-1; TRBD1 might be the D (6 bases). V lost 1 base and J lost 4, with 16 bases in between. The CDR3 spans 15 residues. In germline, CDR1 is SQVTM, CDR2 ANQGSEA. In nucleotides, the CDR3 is TGCAGCGTTGAAGTGGGCAGGGGTCGGGGCACTGAAGCTTTCTTT. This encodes CSVEVGRGRGTEAFF.

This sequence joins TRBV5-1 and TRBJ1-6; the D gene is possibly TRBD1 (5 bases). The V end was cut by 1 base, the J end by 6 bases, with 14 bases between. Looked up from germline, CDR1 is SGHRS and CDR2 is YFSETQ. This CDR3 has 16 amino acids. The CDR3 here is CASSLLVGLVNSPLHF. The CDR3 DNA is TGCGCCAGCAGCTTGTTGGTGGGGCTAGTTAATTCACCCCTCCACTTT.

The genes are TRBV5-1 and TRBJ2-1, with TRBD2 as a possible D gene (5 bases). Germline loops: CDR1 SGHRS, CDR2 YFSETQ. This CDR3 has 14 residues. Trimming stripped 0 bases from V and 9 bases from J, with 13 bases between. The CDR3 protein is CASSLGWDAGEQFF. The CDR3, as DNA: TGCGCCAGCAGCTTGGGTTGGGATGCGGGTGAGCAGTTCTTC.

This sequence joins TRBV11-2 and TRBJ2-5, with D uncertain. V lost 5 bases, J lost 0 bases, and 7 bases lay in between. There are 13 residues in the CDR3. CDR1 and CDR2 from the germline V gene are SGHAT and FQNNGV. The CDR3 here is CASSPTNQETQYF. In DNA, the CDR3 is TGTGCCAGCAGCCCAACTAACCAAGAGACCCAGTACTTC.

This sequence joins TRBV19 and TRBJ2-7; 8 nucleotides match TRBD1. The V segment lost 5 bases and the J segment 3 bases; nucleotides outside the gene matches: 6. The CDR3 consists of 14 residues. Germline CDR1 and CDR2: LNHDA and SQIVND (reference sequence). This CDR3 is CASSPDRAVYEQYF. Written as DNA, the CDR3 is TGTGCCAGTAGTCCGGACAGGGCTGTCTACGAGCAGTACTTC.

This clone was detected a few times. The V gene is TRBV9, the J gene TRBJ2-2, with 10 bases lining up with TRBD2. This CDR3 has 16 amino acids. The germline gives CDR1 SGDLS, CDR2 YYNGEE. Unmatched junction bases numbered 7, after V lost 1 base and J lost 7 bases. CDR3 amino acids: CASSVTTRLAGGELFF. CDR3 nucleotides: TGTGCCAGCAGCGTAACCACTAGACTAGCGGGCGGGGAGCTGTTTTTT.

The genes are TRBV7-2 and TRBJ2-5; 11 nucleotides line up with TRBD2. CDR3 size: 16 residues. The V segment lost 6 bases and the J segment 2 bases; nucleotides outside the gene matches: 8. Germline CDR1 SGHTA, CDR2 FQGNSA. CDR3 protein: CASRQRLAGLQETQYF. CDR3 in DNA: TGTGCCAGCAGACAACGACTAGCGGGGCTTCAAGAGACCCAGTACTTC. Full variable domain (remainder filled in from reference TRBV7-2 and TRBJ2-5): GAGVSQSPSNKVTEKGKDVELRCDPISGHTALYWYRQSLGQGLEFLIYFQGNSAPDKSGLPSDRFSAERTGGSVSTLTIQRTQQEDSAVYLCASRQRLAGLQETQYFGPGTRLLVL.

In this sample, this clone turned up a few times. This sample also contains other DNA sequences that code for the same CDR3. CDR3 sequence: CASSSSLYEQYF. The CDR3 DNA reads as TGTGCCAGCAGTTCCTCCCTCTACGAGCAGTACTTC. The chain joins TRBV28 to TRBJ2-7; D is uncertain. Germline V lookup: CDR1 MDHEN, CDR2 SYDVKM. The CDR3 contains 12 residues. Trimming pared 4 bases from V and 3 bases from J, leaving 7 bases between.

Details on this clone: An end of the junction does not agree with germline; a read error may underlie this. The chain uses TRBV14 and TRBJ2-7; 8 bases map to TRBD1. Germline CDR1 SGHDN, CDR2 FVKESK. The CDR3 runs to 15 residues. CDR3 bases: TGTGCCAGCAGCCAAGGGACAGGGAGTTACTACGAACAGTACTTC. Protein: CASSQGTGSYYEQYF.

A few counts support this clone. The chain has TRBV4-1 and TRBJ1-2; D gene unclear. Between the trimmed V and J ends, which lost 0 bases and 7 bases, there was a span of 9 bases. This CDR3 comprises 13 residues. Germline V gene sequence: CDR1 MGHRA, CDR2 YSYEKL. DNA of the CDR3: TGCGCCAGCAGCCAAGAGGGGTACTCTGGCTACACCTTC. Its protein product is CASSQEGYSGYTF.

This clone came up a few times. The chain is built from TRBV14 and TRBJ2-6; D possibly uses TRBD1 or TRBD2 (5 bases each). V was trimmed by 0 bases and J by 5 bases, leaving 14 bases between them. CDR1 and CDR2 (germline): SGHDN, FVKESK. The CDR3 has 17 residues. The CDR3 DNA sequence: TGTGCCAGCAGCCAAGAAGCGAGGGACGTCAGGGCCAACGTCCTGACTTTC. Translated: CASSQEARDVRANVLTF.

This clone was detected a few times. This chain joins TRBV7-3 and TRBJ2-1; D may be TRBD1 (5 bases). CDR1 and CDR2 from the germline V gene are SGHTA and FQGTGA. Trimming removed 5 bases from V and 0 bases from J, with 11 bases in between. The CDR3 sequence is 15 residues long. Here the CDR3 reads CASSKTASSYNEQFF. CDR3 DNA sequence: TGTGCCAGCAGCAAGACAGCAAGCTCCTACAATGAGCAGTTCTTC.